This entry concerns a single T cell receptor beta chain. What it binds is unknown. This sample stems from a study of beta chain features in type 1 diabetes. Study-wide results and caveats: People with Type 1 diabetes carried modestly yet significantly shorter TCRB CDR3s in all four CD4+ subsets.

Expressed TCRB transcripts were sequenced, since all the RNA that had been isolated was reverse transcribed. The average read count of naive, central memory and regulatory T cell samples was about 3.57 million. Clones were sequenced by immunoSEQ multiplex PCR, and TCRdb holds only the in-frame ones, with some missing. The table shows 600,000 to 700,000 clones, with roughly an eighth occurring only once. Sequencing was done on a sample of naive CD4+ T cells from blood. This clonotype was obtained from a man younger than 30 with type 1 diabetes.

CDR3 DNA: TGTGCCTGGGCCGGGACAGATCTCTACGAGCAGTACTTC. This gives the protein CAWAGTDLYEQYF. This chain joins TRBV30 and TRBJ2-7; 7 bases agree with TRBD1. Germline values: CDR1 GTSNPN, CDR2 SVGIG (reference sequence). This CDR3 has 13 residues. The V segment lost 5 bases and the J segment 3 bases; nucleotides outside the gene matches: 7.